Included here is one TCR beta chain sequence, with context. Its antigen is not known. The record originates from a study of glioma-infiltrating T cells. Study-wide results and caveats: Non-neoplastic patients had below-expected tissue-blood divergence, while all gliomas exceeded expectation. Very few CDR3 sequences were shared between tissue and blood.

Germline V gene sequence: CDR1 MDHEN, CDR2 SYDVKM. With V trimmed by 8 bases and J by 4 bases, 22 bases remained unmatched. CDR3 length: 18 residues. Amplification of TCR alpha and beta CDR3 regions from RNA used iRepertoire nested multiplex PCR. For one-step reverse transcription and amplification, about 90-400 ng of tissue mRNA or PBMC total RNA was used. Via MiXCR, TCRdb re-called the multiplex PCR reads, giving one row per CDR3 protein. The table has over 140,000 distinct CDR3 sequences, approximately 40% seen once. This rearrangement joins TRBV28 to TRBJ1-2, with 7 bases that match TRBD1. This sequence was found in a human donor with low-grade glioma or glioblastoma, undergoing nonglioma brain surgery, or in good health (not recorded which). The source material was glioma tissue, nonneoplastic brain tissue, or PBMCs (not recorded which). DNA of the CDR3: TGTGCCAGCGGGCCGGCCGCCGACAGGGCTAGATTCGGCTATGGCTACACCTTC. It specifies CASGPAADRARFGYGYTF.